The 12 T cell receptor beta chains listed next were all sequenced from one sample in a study of T cells in lung cancer brain metastases (dated by TCRdb to about 2018). Libraries were constructed by the immunoSEQ multiplex PCR assay. TCRdb provides this immuneACCESS table in a form limited to in-frame rearrangements. Some clones are lacking; in checked studies, under half of them reflect an unresolved V gene, and why the rest are absent is not known. The sample table shows a few thousand clones, and 88% are seen once. The top ten clones comprise around 5.8% of the sample. The specimen was tumor tissue from the primary lung tumor. According to the study, the label for this sample's cell subset or site signals: primary lung cancer lesion. These receptors originate from a woman in her 50s with non-small cell lung cancer.

The chain is built from TRBV6-6 and TRBJ2-7, with D perhaps TRBD1 (5 bases). Trimming left V 2 bases short and J 2 bases short, with 10 bases between. Germline V gives CDR1 MNHNY, CDR2 SVGAGI (reference sequence). The CDR3 is made up of 14 amino acids. Here the CDR3 reads CASSYIQGTYEQYF. The CDR3 nucleotides are TGTGCCAGCAGTTACATCCAGGGAACCTACGAGCAGTACTTC.

The chain couples TRBV2 to TRBJ2-5; D gene ambiguous. Judging by the DNA end, TRBJ2-7 fits better; the J call may be wrong. This CDR3 region has 12 residues. Looked up from germline, CDR1 is SNHLY and CDR2 is FYNNEI. The CDR3 region is CASASTHYEQYF. DNA for the CDR3: TGTGCCAGCGCCTCTACCCACTACGAGCAGTACTTC.

This clone was seen a few times. This chain uses TRBV5-4 with TRBJ2-3, with 10 bases lining up with TRBD2. From germline, CDR1 is SGHNT and CDR2 YYREEE (reference sequence). CDR3 length: 15 amino acids. Unmatched junction bases numbered 2, after V lost 4 bases and J lost 0 bases. In DNA form, the CDR3 reads TGTGCCAGCAGCCCGACTAGCGGGAGCACAGATACGCAGTATTTT. As protein: CASSPTSGSTDTQYF.

The chain has TRBV15 and TRBJ2-3; D perhaps matches TRBD1 (5 bases). The CDR3 runs 12 residues. V was trimmed by 4 bases and J by 12 bases, leaving 14 bases between them. The germline V gene has CDR1 LNHNV and CDR2 YYDKDF (reference sequence). In DNA, the CDR3 is TGTGCCACCAGCAATTACCGACAGCTCCAGTATTTT. Translated: CATSNYRQLQYF.

V usage is TRBV9 and J usage is TRBJ2-1; D unclear. The CDR3 runs 15 residues. The V end was cut by 4 bases, the J end by 2 bases, with 13 bases between. CDR1 and CDR2 from the germline V gene are SGDLS and YYNGEE. The CDR3 loop reads CASSPLGGTYNEQFF. Written as DNA, the CDR3 is TGTGCCAGCAGCCCCCTGGGTGGCACCTACAATGAGCAGTTCTTC. Together with reference TRBV9 and TRBJ2-1, the CDR3 gives the full variable domain: DSGVTQTPKHLITATGQRVTLRCSPRSGDLSVYWYQQSLDQGLQFLIQYYNGEERAKGNILERFSAQQFPDLHSELNLSSLELGDSALYFCASSPLGGTYNEQFFGPGTRLTVL.

V is TRBV28 and J is TRBJ1-2; D might be TRBD1 (5 bases). There are 14 residues in the CDR3. Germline V gene sequence: CDR1 MDHEN, CDR2 SYDVKM. V lost 4 bases and J 4 bases, leaving 13 bases between the germline ends. The CDR3 nucleotides read TGTGCCAGCAGTTCTGGCCCAGACAGCTATGGCTACACCTTC. This gives the protein CASSSGPDSYGYTF.

The CDR3, as DNA: TGTGCCAGCAGCAAATATGGGTCGGGTACACGGAGACTCTACGAGCAGTACTTC. The encoded protein is CASSKYGSGTRRLYEQYF. V usage is TRBV21-1 and J usage is TRBJ2-7; no check of the table's D call, TRBD2, against the DNA was made. TRBV21-1 is termed a pseudogene. The CDR3 consists of 18 residues.

The chain recombines TRBV7-8 with TRBJ2-7, with D perhaps TRBD2 (6 bases). Per germline, CDR1 SGHVS and CDR2 FQNEAQ. This CDR3 spans 15 amino acids. Trimming pared 7 bases from V and 4 bases from J, leaving 20 bases between. In DNA form, the CDR3 reads TGTGCCAGCACCGTGAGGCGGGACTTGAAATACGAGCAGTACTTC. This codes for CASTVRRDLKYEQYF.

This CDR3 is CASSPPGGGNEQFF. The CDR3 nucleotides are TGTGCCAGCAGCCCCCCCGGGGGCGGGAATGAGCAGTTCTTC. This rearrangement joins TRBV5-6 to TRBJ2-1; D might be TRBD1 or TRBD2, each matching 6 bases. The CDR3 loop spans 14 amino acids. The germline V gene has CDR1 SGHDT and CDR2 YYEEEE. The V and J ends lost 4 bases and 7 bases respectively, with 15 bases between them. The complete variable domain, with remaining parts taken from reference TRBV5-6 and TRBJ2-1, reads DAGVTQSPTHLIKTRGQQVTLRCSPKSGHDTVSWYQQALGQGPQFIFQYYEEEERQRGNFPDRFSGHQFPNYSSELNVNALLLGDSALYLCASSPPGGGNEQFFGPGTRLTVL.

The V gene is TRBV7-9, the J gene TRBJ2-3; tentatively, D is TRBD1 (6 bases). CDR3 size: 15 residues. Trimming took off 1 base at V and 5 bases at J, with 13 bases between the two ends. Per germline, CDR1 SEHNR and CDR2 FQNEAQ (reference sequence). This chain's CDR3 is CASSLEGDGRDTQYF. DNA for the CDR3: TGTGCCAGCAGCTTAGAGGGGGACGGTAGAGATACGCAGTATTTT.

The J gene is TRBJ2-7, the V gene TRBV4-1; tentative D call: TRBD1 (6 bases). With 3 bases removed from V and 7 bases from J, the gap between germline ends came to 16 bases. Germline V gene lookup returns CDR1 MGHRA and CDR2 YSYEKL. CDR3 size: 14 residues. CDR3 sequence (DNA): TGCGCCAGCAGCCAGGCAGGGGCTTTGCAAGAGCAGTACTTC. Its protein is CASSQAGALQEQYF.

This clone was seen only a few times. The gene calls are TRBV19 and TRBJ1-4; D not certain. Trimming removed 4 bases at V and 4 bases at J, with 16 bases between. Germline CDR1 is LNHDA and CDR2 is SQIVND (reference sequence). This CDR3 has 16 residues. CDR3 residues: CASSKPGFTNNEKLFF. The CDR3 DNA sequence: TGTGCCAGTAGTAAACCAGGCTTTACTAATAATGAAAAACTGTTTTTT.